The 20 T cell receptor beta chains presented below share a single source sample, sequenced in a study of shared clonotypes between healthy human individuals. Only in-frame clones appear in the TCRdb table, and some are missing; sequencing was by immunoSEQ multiplex PCR. The table includes a few million clones, over 90% detected once. Sequencing input: naive CD4+ T cells from PBMCs. Subset defined: CD45RA+ positively selected. Receptors were obtained from a man in his late teens or twenties in good health. Some clones in this sample may be carry-over from other donors' samples.

As for this clone: The identical CDR3 is also encoded by other nucleotide sequences in the sample. The V call is TRBV10-3, the J call TRBJ1-1; D perhaps matches TRBD1 (5 bases). The CDR3 is 14 amino acids. V dropped 0 bases and J dropped 4 bases, with 9 bases sitting between them. Germline V lookup: CDR1 ENHRY, CDR2 SYGVKD. CDR3 in amino acids: CAISESQGSTEAFF. The CDR3 DNA sequence: TGTGCCATCAGTGAGTCGCAGGGAAGCACTGAAGCTTTCTTT.

The rearrangement links TRBV7-2 to TRBJ1-2; TRBD1 agrees at 9 bases. Germline-derived CDR1 and CDR2 are SGHTA and FQGNSA. V trimming: 5 bases; J trimming: 6 bases; junction bases outside the gene matches: 7. The length of the CDR3 is 14 residues. The CDR3 region is CASSRLGTGNGYTF. CDR3 sequence (DNA): TGTGCCAGCAGCCGACTGGGGACAGGGAATGGCTACACCTTC.

The sample holds one count of this clone. The chain carries TRBV10-3 and TRBJ2-3; no firm D call. The CDR3 spans 14 residues. Germline V gives CDR1 ENHRY, CDR2 SYGVKD. The V end was cut by 1 base, the J end by 2 bases, with 7 bases between. The CDR3 loop is CAISEFGSTDTQYF. DNA of the CDR3: TGTGCCATCAGTGAGTTCGGGTCCACAGATACGCAGTATTTT.

Turning to this clone: The junction differs from germline at one of its ends, possibly a read error. The chain recombines TRBV30 with TRBJ2-7, with 10 bases aligning to TRBD1. CDR3 size: 11 residues. Germline CDR1 is GTSNPN and CDR2 is SVGIG (reference sequence). The CDR3 nucleotides read TGTGCCTGGAGTACCGCCGGGACAGGGGACTTC. The encoded protein is CAWSTAGTGDF.

The genes are TRBV2 and TRBJ1-1; D call uncertain. Germline CDR1 is SNHLY and CDR2 is FYNNEI. This CDR3 comprises 14 residues. Trimming took 5 bases from V and 1 from J, leaving 11 bases between them. DNA for the CDR3: TGTGCCAGCAGTTTCGCAGTCGGGAACACTGAAGCTTTCTTT. Translating gives CASSFAVGNTEAFF.

This clone was found once. In nucleotides, the CDR3 is TGCGCCAGCAGCGGAACTCGGGGCCCTTCTGGGACCCAGTACTTC. Its translation is CASSGTRGPSGTQYF. The rearrangement uses TRBV5-1 and TRBJ2-5, with D perhaps TRBD1 or TRBD2 (5 bases each). This CDR3 contains 15 residues. The germline CDR1 and CDR2 sequences are SGHRS and YFSETQ. With 4 bases removed from V and 7 bases from J, the gap between germline ends came to 20 bases.

This chain connects TRBV11-2 to TRBJ2-5; D is perhaps TRBD1 (6 bases). The CDR3 has 14 amino acids. V was pared by 1 base and J by 5 bases, with 11 bases between. Per the germline V gene, CDR1 is SGHAT and CDR2 is FQNNGV. The CDR3 loop is CASSLAQGSETQYF. CDR3 bases: TGTGCCAGCAGCTTAGCACAGGGTTCGGAGACCCAGTACTTC.

CDR3 DNA sequence: TGCGCCAGCAGCCCAGGACAGTTCGTGGGCACTGAAGCTTTCTTT. Protein sequence: CASSPGQFVGTEAFF. V gene TRBV5-1 combines with J gene TRBJ1-1, with D possibly matching TRBD1 (6 bases). This CDR3 has 15 amino acids. Trimming took 4 bases from V and 4 from J, leaving 17 bases between them. The germline V gene has CDR1 SGHRS and CDR2 YFSETQ.

The chain couples TRBV2 to TRBJ2-1; 12 nucleotides agree with TRBD2. The CDR3 spans 16 residues. V was clipped by 8 bases and J by 9 bases; unmatched bases: 14. Per the germline V gene, CDR1 is SNHLY and CDR2 is FYNNEI. Here the CDR3 DNA reads TGTGCCAGCCGAGGCCGTGGACTAGCGGGACTTGGTGAGCAGTTCTTC. Translated: CASRGRGLAGLGEQFF.

The rearrangement links TRBV5-4 to TRBJ2-7, with 8 bases aligning to TRBD2. The CDR3 is 16 residues long. After removal of 0 bases from V and 1 base from J, the junction contained 6 bases not matched to a gene. Germline CDR1 reads SGHNT; CDR2 reads YYREEE (reference sequence). For the CDR3, the DNA is TGTGCCAGCAGCTTGGGGTCCGGGAGGGATTCCTACGAGCAGTACTTC. It is translated as CASSLGSGRDSYEQYF.

This sequence joins TRBV6-6 and TRBJ2-5; D not certain. Germline V lookup: CDR1 MNHNY, CDR2 SVGAGI (reference sequence). With 2 bases removed from V and 5 bases from J, the gap between germline ends came to 15 bases. The CDR3 is 15 residues long. CDR3 loop: CASSYPNDPRETQYF. The CDR3 nucleotides read TGTGCCAGCAGTTACCCCAACGATCCAAGGGAGACCCAGTACTTC.

V is TRBV2 and J is TRBJ2-1; 10 bases are shared with TRBD1. The CDR3 is 18 amino acids. J was trimmed by 0 bases and V by 3 bases; bases with no gene match: 8. Germline CDR1 is SNHLY and CDR2 is FYNNEI. In DNA form, the CDR3 reads TGTGCCAGCAGTGAGACAGGGGGCGCCTTACCCTCCTACAATGAGCAGTTCTTC. It codes for CASSETGGALPSYNEQFF.

The CDR3 nucleotides are TGTGCCAGCAGTACCGGGGCTAGCGGGAGGCCCTCCTACAATGAGCAGTTCTTC. Translated: CASSTGASGRPSYNEQFF. The rearrangement joins TRBV7-2 to TRBJ2-1; 11 nucleotides align to TRBD2. CDR1 is SGHTA, CDR2 FQGNSA, per germline. After removal of 6 bases from V and 0 bases from J, the junction contained 10 bases not matched to a gene. This CDR3 is 18 amino acids long.

The chain carries TRBV6-5 and TRBJ2-5; TRBD2 aligns across 13 bases. The J call could be wrong; TRBJ2-7 is a better fit for the DNA end. The germline V gene has CDR1 MNHEY and CDR2 SVGAGI. This CDR3 is 14 amino acids long. The CDR3 sequence is CASRRLAGGYEQYF. For the CDR3, the DNA is TGTGCCAGCAGACGACTAGCGGGAGGCTACGAGCAGTACTTC.

The V and J genes are TRBV2 and TRBJ2-1; 11 bases agree with TRBD2. Per the germline V gene, CDR1 is SNHLY and CDR2 is FYNNEI. The CDR3 has 15 amino acids. Trimming at V came to 8 bases and at J to 4 bases, leaving 7 bases not matched to a gene. The CDR3 loop is CASDPSGRTYNEQFF. The CDR3 DNA is TGTGCCAGCGACCCTAGCGGGAGGACATACAATGAGCAGTTCTTC.

This clone was observed a single time. This sequence joins TRBV7-9 and TRBJ2-2; D gene uncertain. The length of the CDR3 is 13 residues. The germline CDR1 and CDR2 sequences are SEHNR and FQNEAQ (reference sequence). Trimming removed 3 bases at V and 10 bases at J, with 12 bases between. The CDR3 region is CASSFRRQEELFF. CDR3 in DNA: TGTGCCAGCAGCTTCCGCCGACAAGAGGAGCTGTTTTTT.

This sequence joins TRBV7-6 and TRBJ2-1; D not resolved. This CDR3 contains 14 residues. Between the trimmed V and J ends, which lost 5 bases and 8 bases, there was a span of 16 bases. Germline CDR1 reads SGHVS; CDR2 reads FNYEAQ. CDR3 DNA sequence: TGTGCCAGCAGCAGCTCTCCAGCGTCCGATGAGCAGTTCTTC. Protein: CASSSSPASDEQFF.

Note on this clone: The same CDR3 also results from other DNA sequences found in this sample. J is TRBJ1-1 and V is TRBV6-1; maybe TRBD1 (5 bases). Trimming pared 2 bases from V and 0 bases from J, leaving 10 bases between. The CDR3 contains 15 residues. Germline-derived CDR1 and CDR2 are MNHNS and SASEGT. The CDR3 sequence is CASSEFGGMNTEAFF. The CDR3 nucleotides are TGTGCCAGCAGTGAATTCGGGGGGATGAACACTGAAGCTTTCTTT.

V usage is TRBV6-5 and J usage is TRBJ2-7, with TRBD1 identical over 7 bases. From germline, CDR1 is MNHEY and CDR2 SVGAGI. J lost 5 bases, V lost 2 bases, and 3 bases had no gene match. The CDR3 sequence is 13 residues long. In DNA, the CDR3 is TGTGCCAGCAGTTACCGAGACAGGGACGAGCAGTACTTC. It codes for CASSYRDRDEQYF.

The chain combines TRBV9 with TRBJ1-2; tentative D call: TRBD1 (6 bases). The germline V and J ends were trimmed by 3 bases and 4 bases, with 16 bases remaining between them. Per the germline V gene, CDR1 is SGDLS and CDR2 is YYNGEE. This CDR3 contains 15 residues. The CDR3 region is CASSADSTGRYGYTF. The DNA for the CDR3 is TGTGCCAGCAGCGCCGACTCGACAGGTCGCTATGGCTACACCTTC.